These 15 T cell receptor beta chains were all obtained from the same sample, sequenced in a study of response to subunit inactivated influenza vaccine. Using its own MiXCR run on the RT-PCR reads, TCRdb lists one record per CDR3 protein. The table has around 520,000 distinct CDR3 sequences, roughly 12% seen once; the top ten hold roughly 10%. The specimen comprised PBMCs from blood, sampled on the day of vaccination. All receptors come from a man in his fifties or sixties who received an inactivated influenza vaccine.

V and J are TRBV20-1 and TRBJ2-7; 11 nucleotides line up with TRBD1. Losses at the gene ends were 3 bases for V and 0 bases for J; bases not matched to a gene: 7. Germline V lookup: CDR1 DFQATT, CDR2 SNEGSKA (reference sequence). This CDR3 is built from 16 residues. In DNA, the CDR3 is TGCAGTGCTAGGAGGGTGGGACAGGGGGACTCCTACGAGCAGTACTTC. The encoded protein is CSARRVGQGDSYEQYF.

This clonotype was observed a few times. The chain combines TRBV19 with TRBJ1-5, with 7 bases fitting TRBD1. Trimming took 3 bases from V and 0 from J; bases not matched to a gene: 8. This CDR3 contains 17 residues. From germline, CDR1 is LNHDA and CDR2 SQIVND (reference sequence). CDR3 protein: CASSMVGQLYSNQPQHF. DNA for the CDR3: TGTGCCAGTAGTATGGTGGGACAGCTTTATAGCAATCAGCCCCAGCATTTT.

This clonotype was counted between two and nine times. The chain is built from TRBV20-1 and TRBJ2-2; 10 bases agree with TRBD2. CDR3 length: 16 amino acids. V lost 5 bases and J lost 6; bases outside the gene matches: 12. The germline V gene has CDR1 DFQATT and CDR2 SNEGSKA (reference sequence). The CDR3, as DNA: TGCAGTGCTTGGACTAGCGGCCCAAGGGCGGCCGGGGAGCTGTTTTTT. It yields the protein CSAWTSGPRAAGELFF.

The chain recombines TRBV27 with TRBJ2-3; 7 bases are a match to TRBD2. Germline V gene data show CDR1 as MNHEY and CDR2 as SMNVEV (reference sequence). V was clipped by 7 bases and J by 1 base; unmatched bases: 8. This CDR3 spans 15 amino acids. The CDR3 nucleotides are TGTGCCAGCACCCCTTCAACTAGCGGCACAGATACGCAGTATTTT. Translated, it gives CASTPSTSGTDTQYF.

This clonotype was recorded a few times. The V call is TRBV6-1, the J call TRBJ1-1; possible D gene TRBD1, 6 bases. The CDR3 has 13 amino acids. V shed 7 bases and J shed 2 bases, with 11 bases lying between them. CDR1 MNHNS and CDR2 SASEGT come from the germline V gene. CDR3 loop: CASMGTYNTEAFF. In nucleotides, the CDR3 is TGTGCCAGCATGGGGACATACAACACTGAAGCTTTCTTT.

This chain uses TRBV20-1 with TRBJ2-7; D is perhaps TRBD2 (7 bases). V lost 1 base to trimming and J lost 3 bases, with 13 bases between them. The CDR3 covers 14 residues. Germline lookup yields CDR1 DFQATT and CDR2 SNEGSKA (reference sequence). CDR3 coding DNA: TGCAGTGCTAGAGTGGGGGCTAGCGGCTACGAGCAGTACTTC. Translated, it gives CSARVGASGYEQYF.

This rearrangement joins TRBV12-3 or TRBV12-4 to TRBJ1-6; TRBD1 might be the D (6 bases). Deletions cut 5 bases from V and 7 bases from J, with 12 bases between. The CDR3 loop spans 14 amino acids. The CDR3 region is CASSVGQRNSPLHF. The CDR3 bases are TGTGCCAGCAGTGTCGGACAGAGAAATTCACCCCTCCACTTT.

V usage is TRBV24-1 and J usage is TRBJ2-5; D perhaps matches TRBD2 (7 bases). V was cut by 1 base and J by 3 bases, with 14 bases left in between. Germline V CDR1 and CDR2: KGHDR, SFDVKD. There are 16 residues in the CDR3. The CDR3 is CATSDFRAGAKETQYF. The CDR3, as DNA: TGTGCCACCAGTGATTTTAGGGCGGGGGCGAAAGAGACCCAGTACTTC.

Ten or more counts support this clonotype. This chain uses TRBV7-9 with TRBJ2-1, with D unresolved. The CDR3 contains 12 residues. Trimming took off 1 base at V and 6 bases at J, with 4 bases between the two ends. Germline values: CDR1 SEHNR, CDR2 FQNEAQ (reference sequence). The CDR3 coding sequence is TGTGCCAGCAGCTTAGTGGGCAATGAGCAGTTCTTC. It translates to CASSLVGNEQFF.

This chain links TRBV5-1 with TRBJ1-1, with 9 bases lining up with TRBD1. The ends lost 4 bases at V and 3 bases at J; junction bases unmatched: 7. The CDR3 runs to 15 residues. Germline V gene sequence: CDR1 SGHRS, CDR2 YFSETQ. The CDR3 DNA reads TGCGCCAGCAGCGAACAGACAGGGGGGGACACTGAAGCTTTCTTT. Translation gives CASSEQTGGDTEAFF.

This clonotype was counted at least ten times. V and J are TRBV7-7 and TRBJ2-5; D uncertain. This CDR3 has 11 amino acids. Germline V gene sequence: CDR1 SSHAT, CDR2 FNYEAQ (reference sequence). V gave up 4 bases and J gave up 6 bases, with 6 bases separating them. The CDR3 nucleotides read TGTGCCAGCAGCTCAGGACAGACCCAGTACTTC. Protein product: CASSSGQTQYF.

V gene TRBV6-1 combines with J gene TRBJ1-2; perhaps TRBD1 as D (6 bases). Germline V gene data show CDR1 as MNHNS and CDR2 as SASEGT. Trimming cost V 7 bases and J 4 bases, with 16 bases left between them. The CDR3 covers 14 residues. As DNA, the CDR3 is TGTGCCAGCAAGATCTGGACAGCGGGCTATGGCTACACCTTC. It encodes CASKIWTAGYGYTF.

This clonotype was picked up a small number of times. The genes are TRBV4-2 and TRBJ1-4; D is possibly TRBD1 (6 bases). CDR1 is LGHNA, CDR2 YNFKEQ, per germline. CDR3 length: 17 residues. Trimming removed 5 bases from V and 0 bases from J, with 16 bases in between. The CDR3 DNA reads as TGTGCCAGCAGCTCGTTGGGGGCGCTTGCAACTAATGAAAAACTGTTTTTT. Protein sequence: CASSSLGALATNEKLFF.

This sequence joins TRBV6-1 and TRBJ2-7, with D possibly being TRBD2 (5 bases). Germline V lookup: CDR1 MNHNS, CDR2 SASEGT. V lost 6 bases and J lost 5, with 17 bases in between. The CDR3 contains 14 residues. CDR3 protein: CASRRLGPGDEQYF. CDR3 sequence (DNA): TGTGCCAGCAGACGCCTAGGGCCCGGGGACGAGCAGTACTTC.

The gene calls are TRBV28 and TRBJ2-1, with 7 bases that match TRBD1. The CDR3 consists of 16 residues. The germline gives CDR1 MDHEN, CDR2 SYDVKM. V lost 5 bases to trimming and J lost 7 bases; unmatched junction nucleotides: 14. The CDR3 protein is CASSPLGRQGGNEQFF. CDR3 in DNA: TGTGCCAGCAGTCCCCTAGGGCGACAGGGCGGGAATGAGCAGTTCTTC. The complete variable domain, with remaining parts taken from reference TRBV28 and TRBJ2-1, reads DVKVTQSSRYLVKRTGEKVFLECVQDMDHENMFWYRQDPGLGLRLIYFSYDVKMKEKGDIPEGYSVSREKKERFSLILESASTNQTSMYLCASSPLGRQGGNEQFFGPGTRLTVL.